The 18 T cell receptor beta chains given below trace back to one sample, sequenced in a study of T cells in tuberculosis. The repertoire was sequenced with immunoSEQ multiplex PCR; TCRdb's copy has only in-frame clones and lacks some. The sample contains about 30,000 clones, about 95% of which appear only once. The sample consisted of PBMCs. The receptors come from a donor aged 10 to 29 with latent tuberculosis or without tuberculosis infection.

The gene calls are TRBV2 and TRBJ1-2; TRBD1 might be the D (5 bases). The germline CDR1 and CDR2 sequences are SNHLY and FYNNEI. The CDR3 runs 13 residues. With 3 bases removed from V and 8 bases from J, the gap between germline ends came to 13 bases. CDR3 bases: TGTGCCAGCAGTGAGACAGCCAGAAGAGGCTACACCTTC. It encodes CASSETARRGYTF.

J is TRBJ1-2 and V is TRBV7-9; D is possibly TRBD1 (5 bases). The CDR3 has 14 amino acids. Germline CDR1 SEHNR, CDR2 FQNEAQ (reference sequence). The germline V and J ends were trimmed by 4 bases and 7 bases, with 16 bases remaining between them. CDR3 protein: CASSSGGGLGGYTF. CDR3 in DNA: TGTGCCAGCAGCTCCGGGGGAGGGCTGGGTGGCTACACCTTC.

This sequence joins TRBV7-9 and TRBJ2-3; 12 bases are a match to TRBD2. J was trimmed by 1 base and V by 5 bases; bases with no gene match: 4. This CDR3 contains 16 residues. Germline values: CDR1 SEHNR, CDR2 FQNEAQ (reference sequence). The CDR3 here is CASSPSSGRGTDTQYF. The CDR3 bases are TGTGCCAGCAGCCCATCTAGCGGGAGGGGCACAGATACGCAGTATTTT.

The chain couples TRBV29-1 to TRBJ2-1; 8 bases line up with TRBD1. Unmatched junction bases numbered 4, after V lost 6 bases and J lost 0 bases. The CDR3 extends over 14 amino acids. Germline V gene lookup returns CDR1 SQVTM and CDR2 ANQGSEA. CDR3 residues: CSVYGTGSYNEQFF. Written as DNA, the CDR3 is TGCAGCGTATACGGGACAGGCTCCTACAATGAGCAGTTCTTC.

J is TRBJ1-6 and V is TRBV4-3, with no clear D. V shed 0 bases and J shed 7 bases, with 13 bases lying between them. Germline-derived CDR1 and CDR2 are LGHNA and YSLEER. The CDR3 has 16 amino acids. DNA of the CDR3: TGCGCCAGCAGCCAAGAAGTTAACGGTCGGAATTCACCCCTCCACTTT. This translates into CASSQEVNGRNSPLHF.

The chain couples TRBV14 to TRBJ2-7; a possible D gene is TRBD1 (5 bases). V gave up 4 bases and J gave up 5 bases, with 9 bases separating them. CDR1 SGHDN and CDR2 FVKESK come from the germline V gene. The CDR3 runs to 12 residues. The CDR3 nucleotides read TGTGCCAGCAGCCGCAAAGGGGACGAGCAGTACTTC. Residues: CASSRKGDEQYF.

The genes are TRBV19 and TRBJ2-2; a possible D gene is TRBD2 (5 bases). Trimming shortened V by 5 bases and J by 6 bases, and 10 bases separated the two germline ends. The CDR3 totals 13 residues. Germline V lookup: CDR1 LNHDA, CDR2 SQIVND (reference sequence). The CDR3 DNA follows: TGTGCCAGTAGTCCCACTAGGGCCGGGGAGCTGTTTTTT. Amino acids: CASSPTRAGELFF. Based on the CDR3 plus reference TRBV19 and TRBJ2-2, the full variable domain is DGGITQSPKYLFRKEGQNVTLSCEQNLNHDAMYWYRQDPGQGLRLIYYSQIVNDFQKGDIAEGYSVSREKKESFPLTVTSAQKNPTAFYLCASSPTRAGELFFGEGSRLTVL.

This sequence joins TRBV7-3 and TRBJ1-1; TRBD1 is a possible D gene (5 bases). The CDR3 covers 13 residues. V was clipped by 5 bases and J by 5 bases, with 12 bases between them. Germline CDR1 is SGHTA and CDR2 is FQGTGA. DNA of the CDR3: TGTGCCAGCAGCCAGGGTAGTGTGACTGAAGCTTTCTTT. Amino acid sequence: CASSQGSVTEAFF. The full variable domain, completed using reference TRBV7-3 and TRBJ1-1, is GAGVSQTPSNKVTEKGKYVELRCDPISGHTALYWYRQSLGQGPEFLIYFQGTGAADDSGLPNDRFFAVRPEGSVSTLKIQRTERGDSAVYLCASSQGSVTEAFFGQGTRLTVV.

The rearrangement uses TRBV2 and TRBJ2-2, with D possibly matching TRBD1 (6 bases). The CDR3 sequence is 15 residues long. CDR1 and CDR2 from the germline V gene are SNHLY and FYNNEI. Trimming took off 7 bases at V and 4 bases at J, with 16 bases between the two ends. CDR3 in DNA: TGTGCCAGCATTCGGACAGCCCTGAGCACCGGGGAGCTGTTTTTT. Its translation is CASIRTALSTGELFF.

CDR3 bases: TGCAGCGTCTCTACCGCCAGGCCCGGGGAGCTGTTTTTT. Its translation is CSVSTARPGELFF. The J gene is TRBJ2-2, the V gene TRBV29-1; D call uncertain. Germline CDR1 reads SQVTM; CDR2 reads ANQGSEA. This CDR3 has 13 amino acids. V lost 6 bases and J lost 6, with 14 bases in between.

The V gene is TRBV7-9, the J gene TRBJ1-1; tentatively, D is TRBD1 (5 bases). The CDR3 covers 14 residues. Germline V gives CDR1 SEHNR, CDR2 FQNEAQ (reference sequence). With 5 bases removed from V and 1 base from J, the gap between germline ends came to 11 bases. CDR3 in DNA: TGTGCCAGCAGCCTTTACGACAGGAACACTGAAGCTTTCTTT. Amino acid sequence: CASSLYDRNTEAFF.

The J gene is TRBJ2-7, the V gene TRBV4-1, with D possibly being TRBD1 (5 bases). Germline V gene lookup returns CDR1 MGHRA and CDR2 YSYEKL. The CDR3 is 14 residues long. Trimming pared 1 base from V and 2 bases from J, leaving 9 bases between. CDR3 coding DNA: TGCGCCAGCAGCCAAGTGGGGCCGGCCTACGAGCAGTACTTC. It codes for CASSQVGPAYEQYF.

The V and J genes are TRBV5-3 and TRBJ1-5; D possibly corresponds to TRBD1 (5 bases). TRBV5-3 is recorded as an ORF, its role being uncertain. Trimming left V 10 bases short and J 0 bases short, with 20 bases between. This CDR3 is 16 amino acids long. This CDR3 reads CAPLCGTGNSNQPQHF. CDR3 DNA sequence: TGTGCCCCCCTGTGCGGTACAGGAAATAGCAATCAGCCCCAGCATTTT.

This clone is a singleton in its sample. The V and J genes are TRBV18 and TRBJ2-1, with TRBD2 identical over 7 bases. Germline CDR1 reads KGHSH; CDR2 reads LQKENI. Germline trimming cut 2 bases from V and 9 bases from J; bases unmatched to any gene: 4. This CDR3 contains 13 residues. Written as DNA, the CDR3 is TGTGCCAGCTCACCATTTGAGCGGGGTGAGCAGTTCTTC. Amino acids: CASSPFERGEQFF.

The chain carries TRBV18 and TRBJ1-5; 7 positions match TRBD1. CDR1 and CDR2 from the germline V gene are KGHSH and LQKENI. The CDR3 has 13 residues. Trimming cost V 6 bases and J 4 bases; bases outside gene matches: 3. The CDR3 coding sequence is TGTGCCAGCTCGCCGGGACAGAATCAGCCCCAGCATTTT. It encodes CASSPGQNQPQHF.

The chain recombines TRBV28 with TRBJ1-1; unclear D gene. V was trimmed by 1 base and J by 7 bases, leaving 10 bases between them. The CDR3 has 13 amino acids. The germline V gene has CDR1 MDHEN and CDR2 SYDVKM. DNA of the CDR3: TGTGCCAGCAGTTTATCCCGGGTTAATGAAGCTTTCTTT. It codes for CASSLSRVNEAFF.

The V and J genes are TRBV27 and TRBJ1-1; D is unclear. V lost 1 base and J lost 2, with 20 bases in between. The germline V gene encodes CDR1 MNHEY and CDR2 SMNVEV (reference sequence). The CDR3 is 18 amino acids. The CDR3 reads CASSLFIPPSGVNTEAFF. CDR3 sequence (DNA): TGTGCCAGCAGTTTATTTATCCCTCCCAGCGGGGTTAACACTGAAGCTTTCTTT.

The chain recombines TRBV4-1 with TRBJ2-1; 7 bases match TRBD1. CDR1 is MGHRA, CDR2 YSYEKL, per germline. The CDR3 has 14 residues. The trim removed 4 bases at V and 6 bases at J, leaving 6 bases unmatched. CDR3 coding DNA: TGCGCCAGCAGCCGGGGGACAGAGTTCAATGAGCAGTTCTTC. It yields the protein CASSRGTEFNEQFF.